The following is a T cell receptor (beta chain) sequence with its context. The antigen remains unidentified. The assay was immunoSEQ multiplex PCR, and TCRdb's table has in-frame clones only and misses some. The repertoire consists of 150,000 or so clones, with 84% occurring once and the leading ten covering 3.5% to 5.5%. V dropped 2 bases and J dropped 5 bases, with 9 bases sitting between them. This CDR3 has 12 residues. CDR1 and CDR2 from the germline V gene are GTSNPN and SVGIG (reference sequence). This entry is derived from a study of cytotoxic CD8 clonotypes in ibrutinib-treated CLL. General study findings and limits: Baseline levels of clonality went above those of age-matched healthy donors and moved with circulating CD8+ T-cell counts.

Sample: PBMCs, taken after 24 months of ibrutinib treatment. This receptor was taken from a human donor with chronic lymphocytic leukemia. The rearrangement joins TRBV30 to TRBJ1-2, with D unresolved. The DNA for the CDR3 is TGTGCCTGGAGTCGGCAGAAGTATGGCTACACCTTC. Its translation: CAWSRQKYGYTF.